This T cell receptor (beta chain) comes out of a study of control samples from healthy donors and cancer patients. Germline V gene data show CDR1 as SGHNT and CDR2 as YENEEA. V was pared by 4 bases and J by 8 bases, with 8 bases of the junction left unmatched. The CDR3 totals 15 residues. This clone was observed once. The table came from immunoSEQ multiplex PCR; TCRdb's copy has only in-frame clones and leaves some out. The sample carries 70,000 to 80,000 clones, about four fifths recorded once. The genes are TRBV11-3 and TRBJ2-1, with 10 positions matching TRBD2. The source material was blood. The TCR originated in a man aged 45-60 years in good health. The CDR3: CASSSKEREGHEQFF. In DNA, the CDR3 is TGTGCCAGCAGCTCGAAGGAGCGGGAGGGCCATGAGCAGTTCTTC. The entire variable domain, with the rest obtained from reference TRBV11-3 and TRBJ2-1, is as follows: EAGVVQSPRYKIIEKKQPVAFWCNPISGHNTLYWYLQNLGQGPELLIRYENEEAVDDSQLPKDRFSAERLKGVDSTLKIQPAELGDSAVYLCASSSKEREGHEQFFGPGTRLTVL.